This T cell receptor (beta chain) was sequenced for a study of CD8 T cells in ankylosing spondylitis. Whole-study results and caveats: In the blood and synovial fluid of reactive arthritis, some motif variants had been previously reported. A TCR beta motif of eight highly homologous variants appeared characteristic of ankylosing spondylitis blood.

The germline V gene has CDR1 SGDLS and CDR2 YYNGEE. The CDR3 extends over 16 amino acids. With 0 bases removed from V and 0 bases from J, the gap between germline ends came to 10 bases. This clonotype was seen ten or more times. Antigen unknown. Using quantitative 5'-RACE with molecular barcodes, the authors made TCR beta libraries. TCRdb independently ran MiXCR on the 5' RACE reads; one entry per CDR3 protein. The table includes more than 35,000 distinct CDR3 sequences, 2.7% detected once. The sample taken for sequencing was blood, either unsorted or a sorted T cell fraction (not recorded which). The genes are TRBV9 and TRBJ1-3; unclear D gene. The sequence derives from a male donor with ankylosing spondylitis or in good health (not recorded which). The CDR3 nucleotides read TGTGCCAGCAGCGTAGGCCCGGAGGGCTCTGGAAACACCATATATTTT. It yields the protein CASSVGPEGSGNTIYF.